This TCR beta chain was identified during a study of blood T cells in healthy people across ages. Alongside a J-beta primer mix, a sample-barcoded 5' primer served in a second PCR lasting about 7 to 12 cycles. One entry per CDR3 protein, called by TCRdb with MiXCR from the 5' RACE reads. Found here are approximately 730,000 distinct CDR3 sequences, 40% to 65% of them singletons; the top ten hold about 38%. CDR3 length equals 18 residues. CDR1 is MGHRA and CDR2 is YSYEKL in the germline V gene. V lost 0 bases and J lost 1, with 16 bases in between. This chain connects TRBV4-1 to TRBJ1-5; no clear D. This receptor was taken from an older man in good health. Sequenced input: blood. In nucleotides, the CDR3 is TGCGCCAGCAGCCAAGATTCATCCATCCAAAGGAGCAATCAGCCCCAGCATTTT. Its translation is CASSQDSSIQRSNQPQHF.